The sequence of this TCR beta chain was determined in a study of early T cells in non-severe SARS-CoV-2 infection. Study-wide context: With bulk RNA from unsorted whole blood as input, sequencing yielded unpaired chains. Study-level results: Comparison of clonotypes with VDJdb favored anti-spike CD8 responses while missing private and CD4 specificities.

This clonotype was detected many times. No antigen is known for it. cDNA molecules, individually, were tagged with unique molecular identifiers. TCRdb re-called the 5' RACE reads through MiXCR, storing one row per CDR3 protein. The table records tens of thousands of distinct CDR3 sequences, more than 9% of them present only once. This CDR3 region has 16 residues. The germline CDR1 and CDR2 sequences are MGHRA and YSYEKL. V was pared by 3 bases and J by 7 bases, with 11 bases of the junction left unmatched. V and J are TRBV4-1 and TRBJ2-1; 8 bases map to TRBD1. Specimen: whole blood. This clonotype originated in an adult who was a healthcare worker with PCR-confirmed SARS-CoV-2 infection or an uninfected control (not recorded which). CDR3 region: CASSHPSRDRLNEQFF. The CDR3 DNA follows: TGCGCCAGCAGCCACCCTTCCCGGGACAGGTTGAATGAGCAGTTCTTC.